This T cell receptor (beta chain) appears in the sequencing data of a study of blood T cells in healthy people across ages. Study details: The capture of about one barcoded beta molecule per two T cells was achieved by template switching. Broader study findings: Any conclusive comparison of naive versus antigen-experienced cells was prevented by using unsorted PBMCs. CMV status of donors was not determined, possibly confounding expanded clonotype changes.

Primers used in a second PCR of about 6 to 11 cycles were a sample-barcoded 5' primer and a J-beta primer mix. TCRdb redid the calling of the 5' RACE reads with MiXCR, one entry per CDR3 protein. The sample lists about 1.6 million distinct CDR3 sequences, roughly a third occurring once. Turning to this clonotype: What it binds is not known.

Donors were healthy Caucasian individuals from Russia aged about 6 to 100. V was clipped by 7 bases and J by 7 bases; unmatched bases: 9. CDR3 size: 14 residues. The chain has TRBV12-3 or TRBV12-4 and TRBJ2-1; 8 nucleotides line up with TRBD1. The sequence was collected from a young woman in good health. Sequences were obtained from blood. The CDR3 here is CASTPSRGQNEQFF. The CDR3 DNA sequence: TGTGCCAGCACCCCGAGCAGGGGGCAGAATGAGCAGTTCTTC.